The present T cell receptor beta chain was sequenced within a study of shared clonotypes between healthy human individuals (dated by TCRdb to the early 2020s). Background for the entire study: The cohort included three men and a couple of women between 18 and 49 years of age. For each donor, three plates each were used for CD4 naive and CD4 memory, two plates were used for CD8 naive, and one plate was used for CD8 memory. Blood TCR repertoires of about 5 healthy adults were deeply sequenced to estimate repertoire size and the extent of clonotype sharing between individuals. Different laboratories and diverse techniques were used to prepare libraries and sequence TCR repertoires, to increase sequencing depth and limit assay-specific biases. Leukapheresis yielded between about 0.9 and 9 billion PBMCs per donor. What the study reported, not specific to this receptor: When a handful of donors were compared, the shared fraction of clonotypes was about 5% for naive CD4, around 4% for naive CD8, 2.3% for memory CD4, and 0.35% to 0.4% for memory CD8. Pairwise subsampling indicated that sequencing depth was expected to affect the degree of clonotype sharing among donors. Naive subsets generally had larger estimated clonotype richness than memory subsets did. Sampling was limited to blood, and TCR repertoires in tissue likely differ from TCR repertoires in blood. Incomplete sequencing was indicated by rarefaction of sorted-subset datasets, despite the large sequencing depth. Because the study included only a small number of donors, the genetic and exposure-history diversity represented was limited. Higher generation probabilities were observed for clonotypes shared by all four sorted-subset donors than for non-shared clonotypes.

Using the deep immunoSEQ assay, TCR CDR3 regions were amplified from genomic DNA by multiplex PCR. Genomic DNA extracted from each cell subset was distributed evenly over all wells of several immunoSEQ 96-well plates, and each plate served as one replicate. Each replicate PCR for sorted subsets received roughly 0.2 ug genomic DNA, equal to 28,000 or so T cell genomes. The purified libraries were quantified using a Qubit 3.0 fluorometer, sized with a Bioanalyzer 2100, and then quantified again using the KAPA Library Quantification kit. Every immunoSEQ 96-well plate was sequenced on a dedicated single-read 150-cycle Illumina NextSeq 550 flow cell. On the authors' methods: Because the immunoSEQ output held only junctional sequences and lacked quality scores, the filtering could not match the filtering applied to full-length reads. Sequences were annotated with PyIR, a Python wrapper for IgBLAST v1.9, and V/J genes and CDR3 were assigned using IMGT germline references. Reads with weak V/J assignments (E-value above 1e-6), missing CDR3, stop codons, out-of-frame junctions, or ambiguous translated residues were removed. A V3J clonotype was defined by an identical inferred V gene, J gene, and CDR3 amino acid sequence. To compute the percentage overlap between repertoires, the number of shared unique clonotypes was divided by the size of the smaller repertoire. Repertoire richness was assessed with RTK rarefaction, the Chao1 estimator, and Recon v2.1 estimates of unobserved clonotypes. Generation probabilities were computed with OLGA for all TCRbeta clonotypes obtained by the gDNA method from four donors. The clones in this table, taken by TCRdb from immuneACCESS, are in-frame only. Not every clone is retained; where verified, under half of the shortfall comes from an unresolved V gene, and the cause of the rest is unknown. D and trimming come from the DNA, and the V and J calls and clone size come from that table. The sample records under 2.5 million clones, around 92% of which are singletons. The ten most abundant clones make up 0.3% to 0.4% of the sample.

Donors were healthy HIV-negative adults with no recently reported acute infections or vaccinations. All donors were Caucasian adults living in Nashville, Tennessee, USA. CD4+ T cells were enriched through magnetic negative selection, after which naive cells were positively selected on CD45RA and the remaining negative fraction served as the memory subset. Blood was obtained by leukapheresis, after which PBMCs were separated by Ficoll-Histopaque density gradient centrifugation and cryopreserved in liquid nitrogen vapor phase. Analytical flow cytometry was used to check the purity and quantity of each magnetically sorted T cell population. Each sorted fraction had its genomic DNA isolated and then quantified by UV absorbance on a Nanodrop 2000c. As regards this clone: Its cognate antigen has yet to be identified. Base qualities are not at hand, and no much larger clone is one base apart.

The TCR originated in a man aged 18 to 35 in good health. Some clones in this sample may be carry-over from other donors' samples. Source material: naive CD4+ T cells from PBMCs. This sample's cell subset or site label indicates: CD45RA+ positively selected.

The CDR3 corresponds to CASSSSGTPFYGYTF. The nucleotide sequence reads as follows: TGTGCCAGCAGCTCATCCGGGACACCCTTCTATGGCTACACCTTC. This chain is built from TRBV5-6 and TRBJ1-2; TRBD1 could be the D gene, as 6 bases match. The CDR3 holds 15 amino acids from the cysteine to the phenylalanine. The sequence is cut down to CDR3 DNA, 45 bases in frame from base 1. CDR1 and CDR2 were assigned from the germline V gene as SGHDT and YYEEEE. V is cut by 3 bases and J by 4 bases, and the space between the germline ends is 16 bases.